The T cell receptor beta chain under discussion was sequenced for a study of T cells in localized non-small cell lung cancer. The germline gives CDR1 SGHNT, CDR2 YENEEA. There are 14 residues in the CDR3. V gave up 5 bases and J gave up 10 bases; unmatched junction bases: 8. Whole-study results and caveats: Uninvolved adjacent lung had higher T cell clonality than tumor and all other tissues. Greater T cell density in blood accompanied longer overall survival. Turning up in adjacent lung were a median about 56 of the top 100 tumor clones.

The assay was immunoSEQ multiplex PCR, and TCRdb's table has in-frame clones only and misses some. Of some 11,000 clones listed, roughly half are singletons. Remarks on this clone: Antigen: not known.

The material sequenced was lymph node tissue, taken before any cancer treatment. This TCR derives from a woman aged 40-70 years with stage II squamous cell lung carcinoma. This chain joins TRBV11-3 and TRBJ1-6, with 7 nucleotides matching TRBD1. CDR3 in amino acids: CASSQPTGESPLHF. Here the CDR3 DNA reads TGTGCCAGCAGCCAACCCACAGGGGAATCACCCCTCCACTTT.